Sequencing of this T cell receptor (beta chain) was carried out in a study of OX40 agonist ivuxolimab in advanced cancers. Study at large: Eligibility admitted prior anti-PD-1, anti-PD-L1 or anti-CTLA-4 therapy; approximately 40% had some.

Comment on this clone: As yet, its antigen is unknown.

Study findings and constraints: Expanded peripheral T-cell antigen specificity went undetermined.

The protocol was immunoSEQ multiplex PCR, while the TCRdb copy is restricted to in-frame clones and leaves out a portion. The sample lists about 6,200 clones, approximately 82% occurring once. Germline CDR1 SGHVS, CDR2 FNYEAQ. This CDR3 spans 12 amino acids. V was trimmed by 4 bases and J by 8 bases, leaving 9 bases between them. This clonotype was obtained from an adult with an advanced solid tumor such as melanoma, head and neck, liver or kidney cancer. The chain has TRBV7-6 and TRBJ2-1; D not resolved. Sequenced material: CD4+ or CD8+ T cells sorted from blood, taken in a trial of the OX40 agonist ivuxolimab. In nucleotides, the CDR3 is TGTGCCAGCAGCTCTTCGGTGGATGAGCAGTTCTTC. Translating it yields CASSSSVDEQFF.